These T cell receptor beta chains were read from a single sample in a study of naive and memory T cell subsets. TCRdb used MiXCR to reprocess the UMI-ligation and nested PCR reads, holding one entry per CDR3 protein. The profile covers some 30,000 distinct CDR3 sequences, with about 7.4% appearing a single time and 3.1% taken by the ten largest. Sequenced here: skin, sampled from a tuberculin skin test site. The receptors were sampled from an adult in good health. Both conserved end residues are part of each CDR3. Only part of the rows carry a size: once, few, many, or a class if the clone is expanded.

v_call clone_size cdr3_aa
TRBV27 - CASSRQGTEAFF
TRBV29-1 medium-sized CSVGQGGTEAFF
TRBV4-1 - CASSHGPANYGDTF
TRBV6-4 many CASSDNRLARGELFF
TRBV7-2 many CASSSNAGAPSSYNEQFF
TRBV7-3 - CASSLGGRMNTEAFF
TRBV21-1 few CASSRPAPDIYEQYF
TRBV4-1 many CASSPRQLDNEQFF
TRBV18 many CASSPPGRDKQFF
TRBV10-2 few CASRIAGGYNEQFF
TRBV6-2/TRBV6-3 many CASSYEDYQETQYF
TRBV6-6 many CASRQTGSSSEQYF
TRBV9 few CASSVTGGVSGNTIYF
TRBV6-5 - CASSYSAQLSRSPLHF
TRBV7-2 - CASSADRGEKLFF
TRBV6-1 many CASKGGQGNQPQHF
TRBV10-3 many CAISETGDSNQPQHF
TRBV7-9 many CASSASATGIELF
TRBV20-1 many CSAPLPGGSYEQYF
TRBV4-1 few CASSQDRQESIVETQYF
TRBV4-1 many CASVGGVRADTQYF
TRBV9 many CASGTVGREQFF
TRBV4-2 - CASSHPRSPNTEAFF
TRBV12-3/TRBV12-4 few CASSPTVRDSPLHF
TRBV5-4 many CASSFGQGASGANVLTF
TRBV7-9 many CASSATSGGANTGELFF
TRBV29-1 many CSAELGTDTQYF
TRBV12-3/TRBV12-4 few CASSGTGGHQPQHF
TRBV5-5 few CASSLGGTETYEQYF
TRBV5-6 many CASSLEAGPYTDTQYF
TRBV12-3/TRBV12-4 many CASRPTGTGRNNEQFF
TRBV7-2 many CASSPPEYKNIQYF
TRBV5-5 - CASSPRAGTGAGELFF
TRBV29-1 - CSGVGWGTGQGGLDTEAFF
TRBV9 - CASSVQPGGGETRYF
TRBV7-3 - CASRPETGSSTEAFF
TRBV11-1 many CASSRRQQSSYEQYF
TRBV6-6 many CASTSGTVEQYF
TRBV15 many CATSTRLAGDNEQFF
TRBV29-1 - CSVERDSGLANTGELFF
TRBV19 many CASTHSGWSYTF
TRBV27 many CASSFMKENTEAFF
TRBV4-1 - CASRGVLKNTEAFF
TRBV7-8 many CASSLAQGAGAFF
TRBV20-1 many CSASGTGSGNTIYF
TRBV28 many CASSFGGAFGPKNIQYF
TRBV2 many CASSGLAGVLNEQFF
TRBV12-3/TRBV12-4 - CASYLGREYTGELFF
TRBV11-2 many CASSLERPLYNEQFF
TRBV5-1 few CASSSPGQSSDANYGDTF
TRBV6-6 many CASSYDRDRDYEQYF
TRBV14 many CASSFNSGNTIYF
TRBV19 many CASSTTVVNTEAFF
TRBV3-1 - CASSPSGGPYSTDTQYF
TRBV12-3/TRBV12-4 many CASSPTVFRGDSPLHF
TRBV5-1 many CASSLAGQGARNSPLHF
TRBV25-1 many CASSESRITGEQFF
TRBV2 - CASRSGPEADYGYTF
TRBV10-1 few CASSGGQGPCQETQYF